This record looks at one TCR beta chain sequence and its context. Antigen: not known. A second PCR of roughly 7 to 11 cycles used a sample-barcoded 5' primer and a J-beta primer mix. TCRdb re-called the 5' RACE reads with MiXCR, one entry per CDR3 protein. The sample has a few hundred thousand distinct CDR3 sequences, 25% to 30% seen once. These data are taken from a study of blood T cells in healthy people across ages. Study-wide findings and caveats: The diversity estimates, figures obtained from one million T cells, were considered underestimates. Unknown donor CMV status possibly confounded expanded clonotype changes.

Donors each provided 7.5 to 10 milliliters of peripheral blood. The clonotype comes from a woman between 70 and 85 years old in good health. The sample taken for sequencing was blood.

CDR3 nucleotides: TGTGCCAGCAGCGCCTGGTCGGGGCAGTTCTTC. It encodes CASSAWSGQFF. The rearrangement uses TRBV3-1 and TRBJ2-1; D gene ambiguous. V gave up 5 bases and J gave up 12 bases, with 11 bases separating them. This CDR3 contains 11 residues. From germline, CDR1 is LGHDT and CDR2 YNNKEL (reference sequence).